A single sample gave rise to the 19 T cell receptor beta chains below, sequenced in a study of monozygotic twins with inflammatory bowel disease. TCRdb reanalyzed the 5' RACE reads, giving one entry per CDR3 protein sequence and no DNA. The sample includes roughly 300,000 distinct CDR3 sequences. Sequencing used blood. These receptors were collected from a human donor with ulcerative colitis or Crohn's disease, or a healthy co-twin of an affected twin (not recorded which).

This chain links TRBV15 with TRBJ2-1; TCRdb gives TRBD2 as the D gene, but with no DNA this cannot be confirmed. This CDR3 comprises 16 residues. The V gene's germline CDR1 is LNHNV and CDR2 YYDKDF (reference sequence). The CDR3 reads CATSRDGGSWGNEQFF.

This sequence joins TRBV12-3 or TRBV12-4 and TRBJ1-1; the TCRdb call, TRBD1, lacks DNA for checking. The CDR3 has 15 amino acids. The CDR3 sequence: CASSLGLPGLTEAFF.

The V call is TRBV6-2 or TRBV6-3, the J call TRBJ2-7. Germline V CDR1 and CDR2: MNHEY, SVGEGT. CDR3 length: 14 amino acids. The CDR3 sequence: CASSRLTFSYEQYF.

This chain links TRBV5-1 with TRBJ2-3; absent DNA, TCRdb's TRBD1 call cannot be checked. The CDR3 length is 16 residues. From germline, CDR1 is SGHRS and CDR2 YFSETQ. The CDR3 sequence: CASSIGLAQGGDTQYF.

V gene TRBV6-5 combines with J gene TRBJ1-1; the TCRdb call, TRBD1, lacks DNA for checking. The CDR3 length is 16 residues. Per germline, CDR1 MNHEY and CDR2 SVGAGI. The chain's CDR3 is CASSSNRGQGNTEAFF.

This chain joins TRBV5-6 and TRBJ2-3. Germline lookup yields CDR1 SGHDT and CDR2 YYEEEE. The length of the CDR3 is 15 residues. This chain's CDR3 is CASSLDAPSTDTQYF.

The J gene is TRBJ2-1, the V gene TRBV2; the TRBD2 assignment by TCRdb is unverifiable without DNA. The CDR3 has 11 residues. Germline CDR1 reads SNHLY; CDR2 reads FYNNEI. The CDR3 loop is CASSLRERQFF.

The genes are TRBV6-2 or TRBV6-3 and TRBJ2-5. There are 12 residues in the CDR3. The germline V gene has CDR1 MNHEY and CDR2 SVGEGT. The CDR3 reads CASSKSLETQYF.

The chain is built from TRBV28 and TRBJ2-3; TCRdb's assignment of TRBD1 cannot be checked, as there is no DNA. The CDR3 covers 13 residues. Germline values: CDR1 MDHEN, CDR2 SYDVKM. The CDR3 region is CASGAGGVDTQYF.

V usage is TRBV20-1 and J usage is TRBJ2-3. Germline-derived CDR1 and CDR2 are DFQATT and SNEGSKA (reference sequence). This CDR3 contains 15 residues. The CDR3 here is CSATPTRSSTDTQYF.

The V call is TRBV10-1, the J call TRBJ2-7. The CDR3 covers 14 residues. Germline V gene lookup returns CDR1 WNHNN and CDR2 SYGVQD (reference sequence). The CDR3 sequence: CASSEAQTPYEQYF.

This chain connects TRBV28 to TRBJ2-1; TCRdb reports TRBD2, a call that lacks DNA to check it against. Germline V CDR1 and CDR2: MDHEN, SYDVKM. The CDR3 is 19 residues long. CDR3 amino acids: CASSAQLGSGKSSYNEQFF.

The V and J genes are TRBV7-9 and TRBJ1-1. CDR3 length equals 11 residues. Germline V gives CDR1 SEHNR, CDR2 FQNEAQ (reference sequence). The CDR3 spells CASSAEQEAFF.

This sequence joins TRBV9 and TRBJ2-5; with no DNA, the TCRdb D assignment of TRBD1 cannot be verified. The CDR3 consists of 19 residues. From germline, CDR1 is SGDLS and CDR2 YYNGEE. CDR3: CASSVTSLTGTGDRETQYF.

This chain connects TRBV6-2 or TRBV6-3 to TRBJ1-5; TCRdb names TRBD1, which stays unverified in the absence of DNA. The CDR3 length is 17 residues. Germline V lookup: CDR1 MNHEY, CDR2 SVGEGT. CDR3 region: CASSYSTSRPGGQPQHF.

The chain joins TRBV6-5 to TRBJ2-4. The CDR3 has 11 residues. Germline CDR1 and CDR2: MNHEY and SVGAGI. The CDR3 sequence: CASSLGVVQYF.

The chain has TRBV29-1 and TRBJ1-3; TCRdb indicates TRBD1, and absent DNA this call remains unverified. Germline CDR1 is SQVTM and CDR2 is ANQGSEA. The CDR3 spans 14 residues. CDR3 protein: CSVGGQYSGNTIYF. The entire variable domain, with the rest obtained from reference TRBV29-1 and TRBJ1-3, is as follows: SAVISQKPSRDICQRGTSLTIQCQVDSQVTMMFWYRQQPGQSLTLIATANQGSEATYESGFVIDKFPISRPNLTFSTLTVSNMSPEDSSIYLCSVGGQYSGNTIYFGEGSWLTVV.

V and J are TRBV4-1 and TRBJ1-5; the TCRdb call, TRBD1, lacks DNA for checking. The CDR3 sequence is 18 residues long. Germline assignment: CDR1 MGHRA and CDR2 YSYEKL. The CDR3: CASSQGFARVGGNQPQHF.

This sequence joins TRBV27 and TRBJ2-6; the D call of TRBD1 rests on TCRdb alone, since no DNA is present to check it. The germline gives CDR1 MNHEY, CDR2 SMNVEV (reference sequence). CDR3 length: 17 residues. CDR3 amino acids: CASSPWTRYSGANVLTF.